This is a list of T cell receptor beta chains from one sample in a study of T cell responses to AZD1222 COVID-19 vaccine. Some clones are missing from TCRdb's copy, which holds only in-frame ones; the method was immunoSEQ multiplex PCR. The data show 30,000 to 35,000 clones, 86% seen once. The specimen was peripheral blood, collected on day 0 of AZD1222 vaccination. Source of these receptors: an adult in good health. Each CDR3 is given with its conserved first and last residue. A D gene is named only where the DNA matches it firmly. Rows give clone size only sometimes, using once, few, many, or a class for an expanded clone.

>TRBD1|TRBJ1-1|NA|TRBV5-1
TGCGCCAGCAGCCGAACAGGGGCTGTGAACACTGAAGCTTTCTTT
CASSRTGAVNTEAFF
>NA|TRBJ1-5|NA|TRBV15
TGTGCCACCAGCGGAGGGACAATCAATCAGCCCCAGCATTTT
CATSGGTINQPQHF
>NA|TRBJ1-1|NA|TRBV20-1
TGCAGTGCTAGTGAGGAAATGAACACTGAAGCTTTCTTT
CSASEEMNTEAFF
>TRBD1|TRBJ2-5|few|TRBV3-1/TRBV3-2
TGTGCCAGCAGCCATAGACAGGGCCAAGAGACCCAGTACTTC
CASSHRQGQETQYF
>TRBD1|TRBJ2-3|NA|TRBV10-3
TGTGCCATCAGCGGACAGGGCACAGATACGCAGTATTTT
CAISGQGTDTQYF
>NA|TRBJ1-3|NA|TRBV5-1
TGCGCCAGCAGCTTGGACGCTTCCGGGACTGGAAACACCATATATTTT
CASSLDASGTGNTIYF
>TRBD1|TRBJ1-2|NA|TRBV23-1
TGCGCCAGCAGTCAATCGTGGAGGGGGCGGCTACGGAACTATGGCTACACCTTC
CASSQSWRGRLRNYGYTF
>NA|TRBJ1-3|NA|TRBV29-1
TGCAGCGTAACAGAGTACTCTGGAAACACCATATATTTT
CSVTEYSGNTIYF
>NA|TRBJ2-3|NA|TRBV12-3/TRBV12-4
TGTGCCAGCAGGCGACAAATAGGGGATACGCAGTATTTT
CASRRQIGDTQYF
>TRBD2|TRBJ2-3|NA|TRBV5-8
TGTGCCAGCAGCTTGGGATCGGGGAGCGGGAGGATAGATACGCAGTATTTT
CASSLGSGSGRIDTQYF
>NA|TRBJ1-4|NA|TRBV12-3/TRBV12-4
TGTGCCAGCACCCGACCCGGGGGGGAAAAACTGTTTTTT
CASTRPGGEKLFF
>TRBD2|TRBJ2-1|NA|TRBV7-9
TGTGCCAGCAGCCTAAGAGCGGGGGGGATTAGGGAGCAGTTCTTC
CASSLRAGGIREQFF
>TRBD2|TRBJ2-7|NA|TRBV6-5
TGTGCCAGTCAGCGGGATTACGAGCAGTACTTC
CASQRDYEQYF
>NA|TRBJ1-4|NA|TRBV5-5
TGTGCCAGCAGCTTTACAGGGTACGGCCCAACTAATGAAAAACTGTTTTTT
CASSFTGYGPTNEKLFF
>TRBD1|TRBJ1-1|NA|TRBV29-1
TGCAGCGTTGTGCCGACAGGGGTAAGCACTGAAGCTTTCTTT
CSVVPTGVSTEAFF
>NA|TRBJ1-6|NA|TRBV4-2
TGTGCCAGCAGCCAAGCAGGGACCCATTCACCCCTCCACTTT
CASSQAGTHSPLHF
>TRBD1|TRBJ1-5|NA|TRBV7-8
TGTGCCAGCAGCTTACGGGACAGGGGCAATCAGCCCCAGCATTTT
CASSLRDRGNQPQHF
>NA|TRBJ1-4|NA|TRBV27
TGTGCCAGCAGATCAGGGAACAACGAAAAACTGTTTTTT
CASRSGNNEKLFF
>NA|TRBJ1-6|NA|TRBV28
TGTGCCAGCAGTTTAGGGGGGGCTGGAGAGGGAAATTCACCCCTCCACTTT
CASSLGGAGEGNSPLHF
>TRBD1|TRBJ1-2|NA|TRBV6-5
TGTGCCAGCGGGGACAGAAAGGGCTATGGCTACACCTTC
CASGDRKGYGYTF
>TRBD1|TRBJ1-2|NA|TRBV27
TGTGCCAGCAGCCCGGGACAGGGAGGTAGTGGTTACACCTTC
CASSPGQGGSGYTF
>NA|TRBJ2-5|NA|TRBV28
TGTGCCAGCAGTTTAGGAAGTTTCGAGACCCAGTACTTC
CASSLGSFETQYF
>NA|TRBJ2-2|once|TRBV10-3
TGTGCCATCCAGGGACGGCCGGACACCGGGGAGCTGTTTTTT
CAIQGRPDTGELFF
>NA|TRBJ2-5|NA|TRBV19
TGTGCCAGTAGTACGATCGACCCTACCGGGGAGACCCAGTACTTC
CASSTIDPTGETQYF
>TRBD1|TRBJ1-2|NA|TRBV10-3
TGTGCCATCAGGGACAGGGGGGAGTATGGCTACACCTTC
CAIRDRGEYGYTF
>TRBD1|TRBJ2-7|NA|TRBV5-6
TGTGCCAGCAGCTGGGGACAGATCTACGAGCAGTACTTC
CASSWGQIYEQYF
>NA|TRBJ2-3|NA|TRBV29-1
TGCAGCGTTGCTCCGACCGGCCCCACAAATACGCAGTATTTT
CSVAPTGPTNTQYF
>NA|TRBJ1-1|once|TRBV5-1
TGCGCCAGCACGACGGAGGGGGGTAAGAACACTGAAGCTTTCTTT
CASTTEGGKNTEAFF
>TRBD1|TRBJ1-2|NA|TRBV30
TGTGCCTGGAGTGACAGGGGGCAGGGCTATGGCTACACCTTC
CAWSDRGQGYGYTF
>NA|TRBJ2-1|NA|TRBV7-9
TGTGCCAGCAGCTTAGTCCAGGGTTACAATGAGCAGTTCTTC
CASSLVQGYNEQFF
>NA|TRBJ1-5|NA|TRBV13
TGTGCCAGCAGCCTTAGACCTGGTAATCAGCCCCAGCATTTT
CASSLRPGNQPQHF
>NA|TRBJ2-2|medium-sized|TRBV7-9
TGTGCCAGCATCCTAGATGCCGGGGAGCTGTTTTTT
CASILDAGELFF
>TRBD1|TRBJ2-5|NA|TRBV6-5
TGTGCCAGCAGTTATCGGACAGGTGGGACCCAGTACTTC
CASSYRTGGTQYF
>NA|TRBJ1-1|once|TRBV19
TGTGCCAGTAGTACACCAGGGGTAGGGAACACTGAAGCTTTCTTT
CASSTPGVGNTEAFF
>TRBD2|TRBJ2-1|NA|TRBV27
TGTGCCAGCAGTTCCAGCGGGAGTGGCAATGAGCAGTTCTTC
CASSSSGSGNEQFF
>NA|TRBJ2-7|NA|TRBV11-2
TGTGCCAGCAGCTTAGGGCTAGCGAACTACGAGCAGTACTTC
CASSLGLANYEQYF
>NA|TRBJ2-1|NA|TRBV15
TGTGCCACCAGATTTTCTAACAATGAGCAGTTCTTC
CATRFSNNEQFF
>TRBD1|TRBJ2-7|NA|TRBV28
TGTGCCAGCAGTCGTGCCCCCGGACAGGGGCCTTCGGAGCAGTACTTC
CASSRAPGQGPSEQYF
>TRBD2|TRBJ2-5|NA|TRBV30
TGTGCCTGGAGTAACGGACTAGTAGGAGAGACCCAGTACTTC
CAWSNGLVGETQYF